This TCR beta chain comes out of a study of Ad26.COV2.S vaccination and SARS-CoV-2 variants. Overall study: A participant enrolled in the COV1001 Ad26.COV2.S trial arm provided the sample.

V lost 3 bases and J lost 8, with 19 bases in between. CDR1 and CDR2 from the germline V gene are MDHEN and SYDVKM. The CDR3 sequence is 16 residues long. Treatment indicated: about 20 received Ad26.COV2.S at low or high dose, single or two shots; about 5 received placebo; per-sample allocation not given. On day 63 after the first injection, vaccine and placebo recipients gave samples. Generated by immunoSEQ multiplex PCR, the TCRdb table keeps only in-frame clones and is missing some. In the table there are about 500,000 clones, roughly nine tenths of which are singletons. The clonotype originates from a person between 18 and 65 years old who received the Ad26.COV2.S COVID-19 vaccine or a placebo. J is TRBJ1-4 and V is TRBV28, with D possibly TRBD1 on 5 matching bases. The source material was peripheral blood, sampled in a trial of Ad26.COV2.S vaccine versus placebo. CDR3 bases: TGTGCCAGCAGTTTTGAAATTGGCAGGGCTAGCGAAAAACTGTTTTTT. Translation: CASSFEIGRASEKLFF.